What follows are 10 T cell receptor beta chains derived from one specimen sequenced in a study of beta chain features in type 1 diabetes. All of the isolated RNA was reverse transcribed, so expressed TCRB transcripts were sequenced. Assay: immunoSEQ multiplex PCR; the TCRdb copy retains only in-frame clones and omits some. In the table there are about 150,000 clones, around 10% of which are singletons. The sequencing input was central memory CD4+ T cells from blood. The receptors here all came from a man aged 18 to 30 in good health.

Comment on this clone: Other DNA sequences from this sample encode an identical CDR3 as well. V is TRBV9 and J is TRBJ2-5; D gene ambiguous. Germline loops: CDR1 SGDLS, CDR2 YYNGEE. V was trimmed by 0 bases and J by 5 bases, leaving 8 bases between them. The CDR3 loop spans 13 amino acids. Written as DNA, the CDR3 is TGTGCCAGCAGCGTAGGCCAACGGGAGACCCAGTACTTC. It codes for CASSVGQRETQYF.

The gene calls are TRBV28 and TRBJ2-3; D is tentatively TRBD1 or TRBD2 (7 bases each). V gave up 6 bases and J gave up 2 bases, with 18 bases separating them. The CDR3 is 16 residues long. Germline CDR1 and CDR2: MDHEN and SYDVKM. The DNA of the CDR3 is TGTGCCAGCAGCCTTCTGGGAGGGGGCCCCACAGATACGCAGTATTTT. Its protein product is CASSLLGGGPTDTQYF. The full variable domain, rest sourced from reference TRBV28 and TRBJ2-3, is DVKVTQSSRYLVKRTGEKVFLECVQDMDHENMFWYRQDPGLGLRLIYFSYDVKMKEKGDIPEGYSVSREKKERFSLILESASTNQTSMYLCASSLLGGGPTDTQYFGPGTRLTVL.

This clone was observed a few times. The rearrangement joins TRBV5-1 to TRBJ2-2, with D uncertain. The germline V gene has CDR1 SGHRS and CDR2 YFSETQ. The CDR3 contains 14 residues. V was pared by 4 bases and J by 0 bases, with 7 bases between. Written as DNA, the CDR3 is TGCGCCAGCAGCCCGACCTCGAACACCGGGGAGCTGTTTTTT. Protein: CASSPTSNTGELFF. Supplemented by reference TRBV5-1 and TRBJ2-2, the full variable domain reads KAGVTQTPRYLIKTRGQQVTLSCSPISGHRSVSWYQQTPGQGLQFLFEYFSETQRNKGNFPGRFSGRQFSNSRSEMNVSTLELGDSALYLCASSPTSNTGELFFGEGSRLTVL.

V is TRBV7-2 and J is TRBJ2-7, with D possibly being TRBD1 (6 bases). This CDR3 is built from 15 residues. Germline V gene sequence: CDR1 SGHTA, CDR2 FQGNSA. V was clipped by 4 bases and J by 3 bases, with 16 bases between them. The CDR3 spells CASSSPPRGNYEQYF. DNA of the CDR3: TGTGCCAGCAGCTCCCCCCCCAGGGGTAACTACGAGCAGTACTTC. Full variable domain (rest looked up from reference TRBV7-2 and TRBJ2-7): GAGVSQSPSNKVTEKGKDVELRCDPISGHTALYWYRQSLGQGLEFLIYFQGNSAPDKSGLPSDRFSAERTGGSVSTLTIQRTQQEDSAVYLCASSSPPRGNYEQYFGPGTRLTVT.

This clone was seen a few times. V is TRBV2 and J is TRBJ1-4; D may be TRBD1 (5 bases). The CDR3 loop spans 13 amino acids. CDR1 is SNHLY, CDR2 FYNNEI, per germline. Trimming pared 4 bases from V and 6 bases from J, leaving 9 bases between. The DNA for the CDR3 is TGTGCCAGCAGTGCAGGGTCCTATGAAAAACTGTTTTTT. Encoded protein: CASSAGSYEKLFF.

The chain recombines TRBV2 with TRBJ2-1; D possibly matches TRBD1 or TRBD2 (5 bases each). Between the trimmed V and J ends, which lost 4 bases and 5 bases, there was a span of 9 bases. The CDR3 loop spans 13 amino acids. Germline V gene sequence: CDR1 SNHLY, CDR2 FYNNEI. This CDR3 is CASSGGKDNEQFF. CDR3 nucleotides: TGTGCCAGCAGTGGGGGGAAAGACAATGAGCAGTTCTTC.

This clone has just a few counts. A much larger clone lies one base from this, so it may be a read error. The chain joins TRBV10-3 to TRBJ2-7, with TRBD1 matching over 8 bases. Germline lookup yields CDR1 ENHRY and CDR2 SYGVKD. There are 15 residues in the CDR3. In DNA form, the CDR3 reads TGTTCCATCAGTGAAGGACAGGGAGACTTCTACGAGCAGTACTTC. It yields the protein CSISEGQGDFYEQYF.

The table lists this clone with a few counts. The V and J genes are TRBV9 and TRBJ2-1; TRBD2 is a possible D gene (6 bases). Germline CDR1 is SGDLS and CDR2 is YYNGEE. The CDR3 sequence is 20 residues long. Trimming left V 0 bases short and J 3 bases short, with 25 bases between. The CDR3 nucleotides read TGTGCCAGCAGCGTAGGTTTAGATCGGGCTCCTGGGAGGCGCTACAATGAGCAGTTCTTC. It translates to CASSVGLDRAPGRRYNEQFF.

This chain uses TRBV5-1 with TRBJ1-2, with TRBD1 identical over 9 bases. V gave up 4 bases and J gave up 5 bases; unmatched junction bases: 6. The germline V gene has CDR1 SGHRS and CDR2 YFSETQ. The CDR3 length is 14 residues. CDR3 DNA sequence: TGCGCCAGCAGCAGTGGACAGGGGAGGTATGGCTACACCTTC. Protein product: CASSSGQGRYGYTF.

This clone was observed a handful of times. The chain joins TRBV28 to TRBJ2-7; unclear D gene. Trimming pared 5 bases from V and 2 bases from J, leaving 16 bases between. The CDR3 spans 15 residues. Germline V gives CDR1 MDHEN, CDR2 SYDVKM. In DNA form, the CDR3 reads TGTGCCAGCAGTGGTAATAGGGTACGCACCTACGAGCAGTACTTC. Protein: CASSGNRVRTYEQYF.